Shown below are 21 T cell receptor beta chains from a single sample sequenced in a study of T cell responses to AZD1222 COVID-19 vaccine. Only in-frame clones appear in the TCRdb table, and some are missing; sequencing was by immunoSEQ multiplex PCR. The sample has about 120,000 clones, 88% seen once; the top ten hold approximately 3.5%. The input for sequencing was peripheral blood, taken 28 days after the second AZD1222 dose. These TCRs come from an adult who received the AZD1222 COVID-19 vaccine.

This clone has more than one count but fewer than ten. Within the sample, other DNA sequences also encode this same CDR3. This sequence joins TRBV7-2 and TRBJ1-2; a weak D match, TRBD1 (5 bases). The germline V and J ends were trimmed by 0 bases and 7 bases, with 9 bases remaining between them. Per the germline V gene, CDR1 is SGHTA and CDR2 is FQGNSA. This CDR3 has 13 residues. CDR3 amino acids: CASSLAGARGYTF. CDR3 DNA sequence: TGTGCCAGCAGCTTAGCAGGGGCGCGTGGCTACACCTTC. The variable domain in full, completed from reference TRBV7-2 and TRBJ1-2, reads GAGVSQSPSNKVTEKGKDVELRCDPISGHTALYWYRQSLGQGLEFLIYFQGNSAPDKSGLPSDRFSAERTGGSVSTLTIQRTQQEDSAVYLCASSLAGARGYTFGSGTRLTVV.

This clone was counted a single time. The rearrangement uses TRBV7-4 and TRBJ1-5, with D tentatively TRBD1 (5 bases). The V end lost 1 base, the J end lost 5 bases, and 15 bases lay between the germline ends. Germline V lookup: CDR1 SGHVT, CDR2 SQSDAQ. The CDR3 runs to 16 residues. The CDR3 loop reads CASSLVRGTGHQPQHF. The CDR3 nucleotides read TGTGCCAGCAGCTTAGTACGTGGGACGGGTCATCAGCCCCAGCATTTT.

CDR3: CASQPIRPGGETQYF. The CDR3 DNA follows: TGCGCCAGCCAGCCCATCCGGCCGGGAGGAGAGACCCAGTACTTC. The rearrangement joins TRBV5-1 to TRBJ2-5, with 7 nucleotides matching TRBD2. The CDR3 has 15 amino acids. V trimming: 7 bases; J trimming: 4 bases; junction bases outside the gene matches: 13. CDR1 and CDR2 from the germline V gene are SGHRS and YFSETQ.

This chain connects TRBV30 to TRBJ1-2, with D unresolved. CDR1 GTSNPN and CDR2 SVGIG come from the germline V gene (reference sequence). V was cut by 2 bases and J by 2 bases, with 6 bases left in between. The CDR3 contains 12 residues. The CDR3 region is CAWSPANYGYTF. The CDR3 nucleotides are TGTGCCTGGAGTCCGGCCAACTATGGCTACACCTTC.

The CDR3 is CASSLRLMNTEAFF. The CDR3 bases are TGTGCCAGCAGCCTAAGATTAATGAACACTGAAGCTTTCTTT. The chain carries TRBV9 and TRBJ1-1, with D unclear. Between the trimmed V and J ends, which lost 4 bases and 0 bases, there was a span of 10 bases. Germline values: CDR1 SGDLS, CDR2 YYNGEE. This CDR3 has 14 amino acids.

This clone was observed once. The J gene is TRBJ1-3, the V gene TRBV7-9; D is unclear. Per the germline V gene, CDR1 is SEHNR and CDR2 is FQNEAQ (reference sequence). Trimming removed 1 base from V and 3 bases from J, with 4 bases in between. The CDR3 consists of 13 residues. The CDR3 nucleotides are TGTGCCAGCAGCTTAGAGAGTGGAAACACCATATATTTT. Its translation: CASSLESGNTIYF.

The chain employs TRBV7-3 and TRBJ2-2, with 7 bases aligning to TRBD2. This CDR3 comprises 16 residues. The J segment lost 0 bases and the V segment lost 5 bases, leaving 6 bases of the junction unmatched. Germline CDR1 reads SGHTA; CDR2 reads FQGTGA. The CDR3 spells CASSPTGTTNTGELFF. The CDR3 coding sequence is TGTGCCAGCAGCCCCACCGGGACTACGAACACCGGGGAGCTGTTTTTT.

The chain uses TRBV4-1 and TRBJ1-5; 8 nucleotides line up with TRBD1. This CDR3 contains 17 residues. The V and J ends lost 2 bases and 3 bases, in that order; junction bases with no gene match: 9. Germline CDR1 reads MGHRA; CDR2 reads YSYEKL. The CDR3 loop is CASSQPDTGGYNQPQHF. The CDR3, as DNA: TGCGCCAGCAGCCAACCGGATACAGGGGGTTACAATCAGCCCCAGCATTTT.

This rearrangement joins TRBV5-1 to TRBJ2-7; 8 nucleotides agree with TRBD2. The CDR3 has 13 amino acids. Germline loops: CDR1 SGHRS, CDR2 YFSETQ. V dropped 1 base and J dropped 3; count of bases not matched to a gene: 0. The CDR3 DNA reads TGCGCCAGCAGCTTGCGGGAGGGCTACGAGCAGTACTTC. This translates into CASSLREGYEQYF.

About this clone: A single base separates this from a much larger clone, so it may be a read error. This chain uses TRBV7-9 with TRBJ1-1; a weak D match, TRBD1 (6 bases). The CDR3 totals 15 residues. Germline CDR1 is SEHNR and CDR2 is FQNEAQ (reference sequence). V was trimmed by 1 base and J by 4 bases, leaving 13 bases between them. CDR3 sequence (DNA): TGTGCCAGCAGCTTAGGGCTGGGGGCCGGCACTGAAGCTTTCTTT. It specifies CASSLGLGAGTEAFF.

The chain is built from TRBV19 and TRBJ2-7, with TRBD2 matching over 7 bases. CDR3 length: 12 amino acids. Germline loops: CDR1 LNHDA, CDR2 SQIVND (reference sequence). V lost 10 bases, J lost 1 base, and 4 bases stayed unmatched. The CDR3 DNA reads as TGTGCCACAGGGACTAATTCCTACGAGCAGTACTTC. Residues: CATGTNSYEQYF.

This chain links TRBV6-5 with TRBJ1-1, with a tentative D call TRBD1 (5 bases). Germline V CDR1 and CDR2: MNHEY, SVGAGI. V shed 5 bases and J shed 8 bases, with 21 bases lying between them. This CDR3 has 15 residues. The CDR3 region is CASSLQDLAAVEAFF. CDR3 nucleotides: TGTGCCAGCAGTCTACAGGACCTTGCGGCGGTCGAAGCTTTCTTT.

This rearrangement joins TRBV30 to TRBJ1-2, with a possible D match to TRBD1 (5 bases). The CDR3 sequence is 14 residues long. The germline gives CDR1 GTSNPN, CDR2 SVGIG (reference sequence). Trimming cost V 1 base and J 4 bases, with 13 bases left between them. CDR3 bases: TGTGCCTGGAGTGCTGGGGCCGGGGGCTATGGCTACACCTTC. Translating gives CAWSAGAGGYGYTF.

The V gene is TRBV14, the J gene TRBJ2-7; TRBD1 matches at 9 bases. V trimming: 3 bases; J trimming: 5 bases; junction bases outside the gene matches: 5. CDR1 and CDR2 from the germline V gene are SGHDN and FVKESK. This CDR3 contains 14 residues. The CDR3 DNA reads TGTGCCAGCAGCCATCGACAGGGGGGCGACGAGCAGTACTTC. Protein product: CASSHRQGGDEQYF.

This clone was observed a few times. This chain joins TRBV2 and TRBJ2-7; D perhaps matches TRBD2 (6 bases). The CDR3 runs to 13 residues. Germline CDR1 reads SNHLY; CDR2 reads FYNNEI. Trimming pared 8 bases from V and 6 bases from J, leaving 17 bases between. The CDR3 reads CASRPLGLFEQYF. For the CDR3, the DNA is TGTGCCAGCCGCCCCCTGGGACTTTTCGAGCAGTACTTC. The entire variable domain, with the rest obtained from reference TRBV2 and TRBJ2-7, is as follows: EPEVTQTPSHQVTQMGQEVILRCVPISNHLYFYWYRQILGQKVEFLVSFYNNEISEKSEIFDDQFSVERPDGSNFTLKIRSTKLEDSAMYFCASRPLGLFEQYFGPGTRLTVT.

The V gene is TRBV2, the J gene TRBJ1-5; 11 bases line up with TRBD1. V lost 6 bases to trimming and J lost 7 bases; unmatched junction nucleotides: 8. Per the germline V gene, CDR1 is SNHLY and CDR2 is FYNNEI. The CDR3 runs to 15 residues. DNA of the CDR3: TGTGCCAGCAGCGCTGGGACAGGGGGTCGGCAGCCCCAGCATTTT. It translates to CASSAGTGGRQPQHF.

This clone was recorded once. The rearrangement joins TRBV19 to TRBJ2-1; TRBD2 agrees at 15 bases. Germline V gene sequence: CDR1 LNHDA, CDR2 SQIVND (reference sequence). Trimming cost V 0 bases and J 6 bases; bases outside gene matches: 9. CDR3 length: 19 residues. The CDR3 region is CASSIEGLAGGGRGNEQFF. The CDR3 bases are TGTGCCAGTAGTATAGAGGGACTAGCGGGAGGAGGCCGGGGCAATGAGCAGTTCTTC.

V gene TRBV12-3 or TRBV12-4 combines with J gene TRBJ1-6; D is undetermined. The CDR3 spans 12 residues. V was cut by 8 bases and J by 9 bases, with 11 bases left in between. The DNA of the CDR3 is TGTGCCAGCTCCCTATCAAGTTCACCCCTCCACTTT. Its translation is CASSLSSSPLHF.

The chain couples TRBV27 to TRBJ1-1; D is uncertain. The germline V gene encodes CDR1 MNHEY and CDR2 SMNVEV (reference sequence). The V gene lost 1 base and the J gene lost 5 bases, with 11 bases spanning the gap. CDR3 size: 14 residues. The CDR3 DNA is TGTGCCAGCAGTTTATTATACGAGGGTACTGAAGCTTTCTTT. This sequence encodes CASSLLYEGTEAFF.

The chain employs TRBV6-2 or TRBV6-3 and TRBJ2-7; 11 nucleotides agree with TRBD2. Germline values: CDR1 MNHEY, CDR2 SVGEGT. After removal of 2 bases from V and 2 bases from J, the junction contained 5 bases not matched to a gene. The CDR3 covers 16 residues. The chain's CDR3 is CASSYSTSGSPYEQYF. In DNA, the CDR3 is TGTGCCAGCAGTTACAGTACTAGCGGGAGTCCCTACGAGCAGTACTTC.

The chain uses TRBV30 and TRBJ2-7, with 7 bases aligning to TRBD2. Germline V gene data show CDR1 as GTSNPN and CDR2 as SVGIG (reference sequence). The CDR3 consists of 12 residues. V lost 0 bases and J lost 6; bases outside the gene matches: 2. The CDR3 sequence is CAWSVGGIEQYF. The DNA for the CDR3 is TGTGCCTGGAGTGTGGGGGGGATCGAGCAGTACTTC.